This T cell receptor beta chain was recorded in a study of blood T cell repertoires in COVID-19. The assay was immunoSEQ multiplex PCR, and TCRdb's table has in-frame clones only and misses some. The sample consists of around 100,000 clones, 82% of them appearing once. Unmatched junction bases numbered 4, after V lost 5 bases and J lost 7 bases. CDR3 length: 14 residues. Germline V gene sequence: CDR1 LGHDT, CDR2 YNNKEL (reference sequence). Sequenced sample: peripheral blood. This sequence joins TRBV3-1 (or the pseudogene TRBV3-2) and TRBJ1-6, with 8 nucleotides matching TRBD1. The origin of this receptor is a man aged 65 to 85 with acute or convalescent COVID-19. The CDR3 region has the DNA TGTGCCAGCAGCTGGACAGGGCGGAATTCACCCCTCCACTTT. Its protein product is CASSWTGRNSPLHF.